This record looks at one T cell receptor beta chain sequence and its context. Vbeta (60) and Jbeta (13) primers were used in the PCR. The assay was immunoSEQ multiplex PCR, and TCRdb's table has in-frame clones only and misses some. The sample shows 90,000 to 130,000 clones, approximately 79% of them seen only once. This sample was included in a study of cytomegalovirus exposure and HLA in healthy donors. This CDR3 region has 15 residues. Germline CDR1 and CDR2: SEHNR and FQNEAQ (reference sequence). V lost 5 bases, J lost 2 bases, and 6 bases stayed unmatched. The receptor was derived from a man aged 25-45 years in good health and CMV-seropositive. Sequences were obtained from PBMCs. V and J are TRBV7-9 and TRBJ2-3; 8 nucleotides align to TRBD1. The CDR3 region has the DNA TGTGCCAGCAGCCCCCAGGGGGCCGCCACAGATACGCAGTATTTT. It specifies CASSPQGAATDTQYF. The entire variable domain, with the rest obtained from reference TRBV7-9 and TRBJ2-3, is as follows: DTGVSQNPRHKITKRGQNVTFRCDPISEHNRLYWYRQTLGQGPEFLTYFQNEAQLEKSRLLSDRFSAERPKGSFSTLEIQRTEQGDSAMYLCASSPQGAATDTQYFGPGTRLTVL.